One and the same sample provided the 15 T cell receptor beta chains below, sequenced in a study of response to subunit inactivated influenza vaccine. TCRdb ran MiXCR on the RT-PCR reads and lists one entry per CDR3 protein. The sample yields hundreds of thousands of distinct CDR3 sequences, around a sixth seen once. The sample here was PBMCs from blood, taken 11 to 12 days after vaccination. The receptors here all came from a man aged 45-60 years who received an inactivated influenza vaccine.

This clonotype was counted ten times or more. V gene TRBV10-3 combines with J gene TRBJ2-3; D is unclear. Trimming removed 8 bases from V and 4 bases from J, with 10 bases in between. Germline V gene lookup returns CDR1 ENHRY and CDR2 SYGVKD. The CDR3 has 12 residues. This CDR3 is CAIGAPADTQYF. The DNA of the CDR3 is TGTGCCATCGGAGCACCAGCAGATACGCAGTATTTT.

The DNA of the CDR3 is TGTGCCAGCAGCTCACAGGGGAATTACGAGCAGTACTTC. Translating it yields CASSSQGNYEQYF. V usage is TRBV11-2 and J usage is TRBJ2-7, with 7 bases matching TRBD1. This CDR3 comprises 13 residues. Germline CDR1 is SGHAT and CDR2 is FQNNGV. After removal of 4 bases from V and 4 bases from J, the junction contained 4 bases not matched to a gene.

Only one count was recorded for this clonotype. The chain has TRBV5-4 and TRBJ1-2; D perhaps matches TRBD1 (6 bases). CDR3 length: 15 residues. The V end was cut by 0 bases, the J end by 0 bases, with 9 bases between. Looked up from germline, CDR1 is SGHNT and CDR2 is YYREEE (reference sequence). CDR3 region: CASSLGTDPNYGYTF. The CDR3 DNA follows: TGTGCCAGCAGCTTGGGGACAGACCCTAACTATGGCTACACCTTC.

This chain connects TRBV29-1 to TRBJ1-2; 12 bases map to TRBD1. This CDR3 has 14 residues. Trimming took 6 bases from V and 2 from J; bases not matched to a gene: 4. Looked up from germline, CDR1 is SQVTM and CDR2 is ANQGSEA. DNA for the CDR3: TGCAGCGTCCCGGGACAGGGGGCAAACTATGGCTACACCTTC. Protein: CSVPGQGANYGYTF.

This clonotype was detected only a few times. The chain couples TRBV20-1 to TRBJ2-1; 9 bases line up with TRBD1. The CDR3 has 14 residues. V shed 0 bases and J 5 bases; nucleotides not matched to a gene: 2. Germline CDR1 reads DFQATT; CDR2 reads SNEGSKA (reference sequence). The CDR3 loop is CSARERDRDNEQFF. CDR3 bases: TGCAGTGCTAGAGAGAGGGACAGGGACAATGAGCAGTTCTTC.

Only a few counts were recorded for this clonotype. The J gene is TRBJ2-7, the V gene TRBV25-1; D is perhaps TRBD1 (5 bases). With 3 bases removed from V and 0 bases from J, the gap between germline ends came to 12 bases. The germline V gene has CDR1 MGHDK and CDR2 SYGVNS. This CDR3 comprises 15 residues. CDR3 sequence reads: CASSDTRGHSYEQYF. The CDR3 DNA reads TGTGCCAGCAGTGACACAAGGGGCCACTCCTACGAGCAGTACTTC.

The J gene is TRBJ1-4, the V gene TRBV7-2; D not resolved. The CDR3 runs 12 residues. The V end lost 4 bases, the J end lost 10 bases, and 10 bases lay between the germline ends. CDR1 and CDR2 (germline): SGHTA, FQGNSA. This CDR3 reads CASSSSTGKLFF. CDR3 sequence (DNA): TGTGCCAGCAGCTCGTCGACTGGAAAACTGTTTTTT.

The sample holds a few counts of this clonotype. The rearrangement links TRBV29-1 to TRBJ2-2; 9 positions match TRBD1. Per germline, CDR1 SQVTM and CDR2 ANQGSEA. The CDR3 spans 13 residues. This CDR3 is CITGTGRTGELFF. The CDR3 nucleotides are TGCATCACCGGGACAGGGCGTACCGGGGAGCTGTTTTTT.

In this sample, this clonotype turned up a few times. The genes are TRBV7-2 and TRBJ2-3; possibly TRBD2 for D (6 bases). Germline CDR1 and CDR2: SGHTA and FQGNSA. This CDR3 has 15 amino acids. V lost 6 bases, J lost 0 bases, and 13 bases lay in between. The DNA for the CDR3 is TGTGCCAGCAGGATAGCGGACCTCAGCACAGATACGCAGTATTTT. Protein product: CASRIADLSTDTQYF. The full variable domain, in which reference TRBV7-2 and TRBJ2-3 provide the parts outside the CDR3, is GAGVSQSPSNKVTEKGKDVELRCDPISGHTALYWYRQSLGQGLEFLIYFQGNSAPDKSGLPSDRFSAERTGGSVSTLTIQRTQQEDSAVYLCASRIADLSTDTQYFGPGTRLTVL.

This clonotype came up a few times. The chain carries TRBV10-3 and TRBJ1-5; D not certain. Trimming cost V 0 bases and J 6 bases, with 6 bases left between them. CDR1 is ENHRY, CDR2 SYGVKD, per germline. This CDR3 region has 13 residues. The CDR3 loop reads CAISESMGQPQHF. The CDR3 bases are TGTGCCATCAGTGAGTCTATGGGTCAGCCCCAGCATTTT.

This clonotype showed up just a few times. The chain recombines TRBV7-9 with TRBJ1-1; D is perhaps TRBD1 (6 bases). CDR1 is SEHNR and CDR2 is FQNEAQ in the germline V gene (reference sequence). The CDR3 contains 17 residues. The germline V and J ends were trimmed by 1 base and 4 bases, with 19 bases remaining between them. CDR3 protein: CASSLVGGRSVSTEAFF. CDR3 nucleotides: TGTGCCAGCAGCTTAGTGGGGGGGCGTTCGGTGAGCACTGAAGCTTTCTTT.

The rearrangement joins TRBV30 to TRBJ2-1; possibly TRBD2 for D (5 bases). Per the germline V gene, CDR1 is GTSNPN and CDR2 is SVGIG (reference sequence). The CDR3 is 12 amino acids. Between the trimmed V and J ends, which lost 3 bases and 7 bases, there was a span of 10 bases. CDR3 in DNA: TGTGCCTGGAGGGAGGCCGCGAATGAGCAGTTCTTC. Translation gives CAWREAANEQFF.

In nucleotides, the CDR3 is TGTGCCAGCAGTTTCAACAGGGAGGGGAACACTGAAGCTTTCTTT. The encoded protein is CASSFNREGNTEAFF. V is TRBV6-2 or TRBV6-3 and J is TRBJ1-1; possible D gene TRBD1, 6 bases. The CDR3 extends over 15 amino acids. CDR1 and CDR2 from the germline V gene are MNHEY and SVGEGT. Between the trimmed V and J ends, which lost 4 bases and 1 base, there was a span of 13 bases.

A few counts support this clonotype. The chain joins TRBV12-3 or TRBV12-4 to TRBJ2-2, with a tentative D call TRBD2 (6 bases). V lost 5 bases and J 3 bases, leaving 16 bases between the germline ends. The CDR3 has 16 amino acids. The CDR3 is CASSGYFLADTGELFF. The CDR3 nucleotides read TGTGCCAGCAGTGGCTATTTCTTAGCGGACACCGGGGAGCTGTTTTTT.

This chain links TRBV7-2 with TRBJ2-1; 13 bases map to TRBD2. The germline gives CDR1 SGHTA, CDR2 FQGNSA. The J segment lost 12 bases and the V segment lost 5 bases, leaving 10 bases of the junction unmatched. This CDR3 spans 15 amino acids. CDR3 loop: CASSPTSGRAMGQFF. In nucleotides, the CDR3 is TGTGCCAGCAGCCCAACTAGCGGGAGGGCCATGGGGCAGTTCTTC.